Listed below are T cell receptor beta chains from one sample, sequenced in a study of cytomegalovirus exposure and HLA in healthy donors. Sequencing was performed with immunoSEQ multiplex PCR; in TCRdb, only in-frame clones are kept and a portion is missing. The data show 190,000 or so clones, 65% to 85% seen once. Sequenced sample: PBMCs. These receptors came from a boy between 2 and 15 years old in good health and CMV-seronegative. Each CDR3 is given with its conserved first and last residue. D genes are given only for firm matches. The size entry is marked missing in some rows and otherwise reads once, few, many or a size class.

d_gene,j_gene,abundance,v_gene,CDR3aa,CDR3nt
NA,TRBJ2-5,NA,TRBV6-6,CASSLPGETQYF,TGTGCCAGCAGTCTACCGGGTGAGACCCAGTACTTC
TRBD1,TRBJ2-3,NA,TRBV7-2,CASSRQGQGTDTQYF,TGTGCCAGCAGCCGACAGGGGCAAGGCACAGATACGCAGTATTTT
TRBD2,TRBJ2-3,NA,TRBV7-2,CASSLTPSGGGTDTQYF,TGTGCCAGCAGCTTAACTCCAAGCGGGGGGGGCACAGATACGCAGTATTTT
NA,TRBJ2-2,NA,TRBV2,CAIYDRPNANTGELFF,TGTGCCATCTATGACAGGCCTAACGCGAACACCGGGGAGCTGTTTTTT
NA,TRBJ2-5,once,TRBV6-1,CASTAQGQETQYF,TGTGCCAGCACGGCGCAGGGGCAAGAGACCCAGTACTTC
NA,TRBJ2-3,NA,TRBV5-1,CASSSSGGPYTDTQYF,TGCGCCAGCAGCTCCTCCGGGGGGCCTTACACAGATACGCAGTATTTT
NA,TRBJ1-1,NA,TRBV29-1,CSVRLLAPNTEAFF,TGCAGCGTTCGGTTGCTCGCCCCGAACACTGAAGCTTTCTTT
TRBD2,TRBJ2-7,NA,TRBV25-1,CASSDPGGRNEQYF,TGTGCCAGCAGCGACCCGGGAGGGAGGAACGAGCAGTACTTC
TRBD1,TRBJ1-2,NA,TRBV6-5,CATFRDRAYGYTF,TGTGCCACATTCCGGGACAGGGCTTATGGCTACACCTTC
NA,TRBJ1-3,NA,TRBV7-9,CASSRTRGGADTIYF,TGTGCCAGCAGCCGCACCCGAGGGGGAGCAGACACCATATATTTT
TRBD2,TRBJ2-3,NA,TRBV4-1,CASSQGSRLAGGTSTDTQYF,TGCGCCAGCAGCCAGGGTTCTCGACTAGCGGGGGGAACTAGCACAGATACGCAGTATTTT
NA,TRBJ1-2,NA,TRBV6-5,CASSHRVDYGYTF,TGTGCCAGCAGCCACAGGGTAGACTATGGCTACACCTTC
TRBD1,TRBJ2-7,once,TRBV11-2,CASSPITRDRVYEQYF,TGTGCCAGCAGCCCGATAACCCGGGACAGGGTTTACGAGCAGTACTTC
TRBD1,TRBJ1-2,NA,TRBV4-2,CASSQGTGPDYGYTF,TGTGCCAGCAGCCAAGGGACAGGTCCTGACTATGGCTACACCTTC
TRBD1,TRBJ2-7,NA,TRBV20-1,CSAIQGNEQYF,TGCAGTGCTATACAGGGGAACGAGCAGTACTTC
TRBD1,TRBJ2-7,NA,TRBV19,CASSMGQGSYEQYF,TGTGCCAGTAGTATGGGACAGGGGTCCTACGAGCAGTACTTC
NA,TRBJ1-1,NA,TRBV7-2,CASSLVSRTEAFF,TGTGCCAGCAGCTTAGTGTCTAGGACTGAAGCTTTCTTT
NA,TRBJ2-1,NA,TRBV18,CASSPPTAGSSYNEQFF,TGTGCCAGCTCACCACCGACGGCGGGGAGCTCCTACAATGAGCAGTTCTTC
NA,TRBJ2-3,once,TRBV7-2,CASSLYTDTQYF,TGTGCCAGCAGCTTATACACAGATACGCAGTATTTT
NA,TRBJ1-2,NA,TRBV10-3,CAISDVAGPRGRGYTF,TGTGCCATCAGTGATGTGGCAGGGCCTAGGGGTCGTGGCTACACCTTC
TRBD1,TRBJ2-1,NA,TRBV27,CASSRQGSSYNEQFF,TGTGCCAGCAGCAGACAGGGAAGCTCCTACAATGAGCAGTTCTTC
NA,TRBJ1-3,NA,TRBV30,CAWTQSGNTIYF,TGTGCCTGGACCCAGTCGGGAAACACCATATATTTT
NA,TRBJ1-6,NA,TRBV14,CASCISGNSPLHF,TGTGCCAGCTGTATATCGGGGAATTCACCCCTCCACTTT
TRBD1,TRBJ2-7,NA,TRBV29-1,CSVARRGQGATQYF,TGCAGCGTTGCCCGCCGAGGACAGGGGGCAACCCAGTACTTC
NA,TRBJ2-2,NA,TRBV11-2,CASSPTGMNTGELFF,TGTGCCAGCAGCCCCACAGGGATGAACACCGGGGAGCTGTTTTTT
TRBD1,TRBJ1-4,NA,TRBV9,CASSVAIGGELFF,TGTGCCAGCAGCGTAGCGATAGGGGGCGAACTGTTTTTT
NA,TRBJ2-2,NA,TRBV7-2,CASSPHLTGELFF,TGTGCCAGCAGCCCTCACTTGACCGGGGAGCTGTTTTTT
TRBD1,TRBJ2-7,NA,TRBV13,CASSFSLRGGRGDEQYF,TGTGCCAGCAGCTTCTCGCTTAGAGGGGGCCGGGGCGACGAGCAGTACTTC
TRBD1,TRBJ2-7,NA,TRBV6-5,CASSYSTGGSYEQYF,TGTGCCAGCAGTTACTCGACAGGGGGCAGCTACGAGCAGTACTTC
NA,TRBJ1-1,NA,TRBV6-1,CASSEYFTGMNTEAFF,TGTGCCAGCAGTGAGTACTTTACAGGGATGAACACTGAAGCTTTCTTT
NA,TRBJ2-1,NA,TRBV29-1,CSVQGMGREQFF,TGCAGCGTCCAGGGAATGGGGAGGGAGCAGTTCTTC
NA,TRBJ1-2,once,TRBV6-1,CASSEGRSYGYTF,TGTGCCAGCAGTGAAGGCAGGTCGTATGGCTACACCTTC
NA,TRBJ2-3,NA,TRBV27,CASSLGPTDTQYF,TGTGCCAGCAGTTTAGGCCCCACAGATACGCAGTATTTT
NA,TRBJ2-3,NA,TRBV10-1,CASSEGAGGKDTQYF,TGCGCCAGCAGTGAAGGGGCAGGGGGGAAAGATACGCAGTATTTT
NA,TRBJ2-5,NA,TRBV7-2,CASSSNGIPQETQYF,TGTGCCAGCAGCTCGAACGGGATCCCTCAAGAGACCCAGTACTTC
TRBD2,TRBJ2-3,NA,TRBV7-2,CASSPSGAPTDTQYF,TGTGCCAGCAGCCCCAGCGGGGCACCCACAGATACGCAGTATTTT
NA,TRBJ2-1,NA,TRBV4-3,CASSLSRANEQFF,TGCGCCAGCAGCCTCTCGAGGGCAAATGAGCAGTTCTTC